This T cell receptor (beta chain) was identified in a study of T cell clusters in autoimmune cytopenias. Study-level findings and limits: TRB repertoire shifts in secondary cytopenia and chronic lymphocytic leukemia mostly reflected lymphoma, not autoimmunity. Compared with active autoimmune hepatitis patients, healthy donors showed almost three-fold more exclusive TRB clusters. Comparing secondary cytopenia with chronic lymphocytic leukemia showed no cluster-lack signature, apparently masked by lymphoma repertoire.

Points on this clonotype: What it recognizes is unknown.

The CDR3 covers 15 residues. Germline values: CDR1 DFQATT, CDR2 SNEGSKA (reference sequence). One tube held mixed TRB-A and TRB-B primer pools for touch-down PCR. One entry per CDR3 protein, without DNA, is what TCRdb gives after re-calling the multiplex PCR reads. The sample table includes 6,000 to 8,000 distinct CDR3 sequences. Each sample's input was roughly 250 ng genomic DNA, 35,000 to 40,000 genome equivalents. The clonotype was recovered from a human donor with an autoimmune cytopenia or autoimmune hepatitis (not recorded which). The sample was peripheral blood. The chain employs TRBV20-1 and TRBJ1-4. CDR3 sequence: CSARDLRVSNEKLFF.